Listed below are T cell receptor beta chains from one sample, sequenced in a study of CD8 T cells in ankylosing spondylitis. TCRdb re-called the 5' RACE reads with MiXCR, one entry per CDR3 protein. The repertoire consists of about 360,000 distinct CDR3 sequences, with 20% to 25% occurring once and the leading ten covering over 10%. Source material: blood, either unsorted or a sorted T cell fraction (not recorded which). The source of these receptors is a male donor with ankylosing spondylitis or in good health (not recorded which). The CDR3 runs from the conserved cysteine through the conserved F or W. D genes are given only for firm matches. A clone size is listed for some rows: how often the clone was seen (once, few, many), or a class if it is expanded.

j_gene | d_gene | v_gene | abundance | CDR3nt | CDR3aa
TRBJ2-1 | TRBD2 | TRBV10-3 | - | TGTGCCATCAGCCCGACTAGCGGGGGCTCTATTCCCAATGAGCAGTTCTTC | CAISPTSGGSIPNEQFF
TRBJ1-1 | - | TRBV28 | few | TGTGCCAGCACCTCCCTAATCTCGACCAGTGAAGCTTTCTTT | CASTSLISTSEAFF
TRBJ1-2 | TRBD1 | TRBV5-1 | - | TGCGCCAGCAGCTTCAGACAGGGAACCCACTATGGCTACACCTTC | CASSFRQGTHYGYTF
TRBJ2-1 | TRBD1 | TRBV27 | few | TGTGCCAGCAGTTTGGGGACAGGGTACCTCGAGCAGTTCTTC | CASSLGTGYLEQFF
TRBJ2-3 | TRBD2 | TRBV2 | - | TGTGCCAGCAGTGAAGCGTTAGCGGGGAACACAGATACGCAGTATTTT | CASSEALAGNTDTQYF
TRBJ2-5 | - | TRBV29-1 | few | TGCAGCGTTGGTCTGGAGAATAAAGAGACCCAGTACTTC | CSVGLENKETQYF
TRBJ1-1 | - | TRBV28 | few | TGTGCCAGCAGTTTGGTGCAGGAGAACACTGAAGCTTTCTTT | CASSLVQENTEAFF
TRBJ2-7 | - | TRBV2 | few | TGTGCCAGCAGGAGGGCAGGGGAGGCCTACGAGCAGTACTTC | CASRRAGEAYEQYF
TRBJ1-2 | TRBD1 | TRBV7-9 | few | TGTGCCAGCAGCCCCGGGACAGGGGCTGGGTACACCTATGGCTACACCTTC | CASSPGTGAGYTYGYTF
TRBJ2-2 | - | TRBV20-1 | - | TGCAGTGCTGAACCCCGCTACGGGGAGCTGTTTTTT | CSAEPRYGELFF
TRBJ2-1 | TRBD1 | TRBV20-1 | few | TGCAGTGCCTCCGAGACTGACAGGGCCAATGAGCAGTTCTTC | CSASETDRANEQFF
TRBJ2-1 | TRBD1 | TRBV7-9 | - | TGTGCCAGCAGCCCCCGACAGGGGGGGACCTACAATGAGCAGTTCTTC | CASSPRQGGTYNEQFF
TRBJ2-7 | TRBD2 | TRBV15 | - | TGTGCCACCAGCAGCGCGGCTAGCGGGGGTCGGGAGCAGTACTTC | CATSSAASGGREQYF
TRBJ2-1 | - | TRBV7-8 | few | TGTGCCAGCAGCTTACCGGGAACAAGGGGACCCTCCTACAATGAGCAGTTCTTC | CASSLPGTRGPSYNEQFF
TRBJ2-4 | - | TRBV5-6 | - | TGTGCCAGCAGCTTGTTTTTAGCGGCCAAAAACATTCAGTACTTC | CASSLFLAAKNIQYF
TRBJ2-1 | TRBD1 | TRBV5-5 | many | TGTGCCAGCAGCTCGCAGGGGACAGGGTTCGATGAGCAGTTCTTC | CASSSQGTGFDEQFF
TRBJ1-4 | - | TRBV25-1 | few | TGTGCCAGCAGCCCCGGGCCTACTGGTGATGAAAAACTGTTTTTT | CASSPGPTGDEKLFF
TRBJ2-7 | TRBD2 | TRBV7-9 | - | TGTGCCAGCGCCAGCGGCGGGGGGAACTACGAGCAGTACTTC | CASASGGGNYEQYF
TRBJ1-1 | - | TRBV5-6 | - | TGTGCCAGCACACAAGGAAGATGGACAGCTGAAGCTTTCTTT | CASTQGRWTAEAFF
TRBJ2-5 | - | TRBV27 | few | TGTGCCAGCAGTTTTCGGGCGTGGGAGACCCAGTACTTC | CASSFRAWETQYF
TRBJ1-2 | - | TRBV3-1 | few | TGTGCCAGCAGCCAAGAGGGATACTATGGCTACACCTTC | CASSQEGYYGYTF
TRBJ2-1 | - | TRBV28 | once | TGTGCCAGCAGTTTTTTAAGGGTCCTATACAATGAGCAGTTCTTC | CASSFLRVLYNEQFF
TRBJ2-7 | TRBD1 | TRBV15 | - | TGTGCCACCAGCAGAGACGGGGACAGAGCTTACGAGCAGTACTTC | CATSRDGDRAYEQYF
TRBJ2-1 | TRBD1 | TRBV4-1 | - | TGCGCCAGCAGCCAAGGACAGGGGATCTACAATGAGCAGTTCTTC | CASSQGQGIYNEQFF
TRBJ2-5 | - | TRBV5-6 | - | TGTGCCAGCAGCTTGGCACAGGCCAAACAAGAGACCCAGTACTTC | CASSLAQAKQETQYF
TRBJ2-6 | TRBD1 | TRBV28 | few | TGTGCCAGCAGCCCCGGGACAGTTGGCTCTGGGGCCAACGTCCTGACTTTC | CASSPGTVGSGANVLTF
TRBJ2-1 | TRBD1 | TRBV10-3 | few | TGTGCCATACCGGGACAGGGGGTCAATGAGCAGTTCTTC | CAIPGQGVNEQFF
TRBJ2-3 | - | TRBV6-1 | - | TGTGCCCAAGCCTCAGCCTACACAGATACGCAGTATTTT | CAQASAYTDTQYF
TRBJ2-3 | - | TRBV4-1 | few | TGCGCCAGCAGCCAAGTTTCTACCACAGATACGCAGTATTTT | CASSQVSTTDTQYF
TRBJ2-3 | - | TRBV7-9 | - | TGTGCCAGCAGCTTAGCAAGGGACCTCACAGATACGCAGTATTTT | CASSLARDLTDTQYF
TRBJ2-3 | TRBD1 | TRBV29-1 | few | TGCAGCGTTGACACGGACAGGGTTTACTTTGCAGATACGCAGTATTTT | CSVDTDRVYFADTQYF
TRBJ2-3 | TRBD2 | TRBV7-3 | - | TGTGCCAGCAGCTCTGCGGGACTAGCGGGGGGTGATACGCAGTATTTT | CASSSAGLAGGDTQYF
TRBJ2-2 | - | TRBV12-3/TRBV12-4 | - | TGTGCCATCCGAGGGCGGACGAACACCGGGGAGCTGTTTTTT | CAIRGRTNTGELFF
TRBJ2-3 | TRBD2 | TRBV12-3/TRBV12-4 | few | TGTGCCAGCAGTGTCTTGCGGGGGGGGTTCACAGATACGCAGTATTTT | CASSVLRGGFTDTQYF
TRBJ1-1 | - | TRBV19 | - | TGTGCCAGTAGTATCCAGGGCACTGAAGCTTTCTTT | CASSIQGTEAFF
TRBJ2-3 | TRBD2 | TRBV6-4 | few | TGTGCCAGCAGTGGGACTAGCGACACAGATACGCAGTATTTT | CASSGTSDTDTQYF
TRBJ1-2 | - | TRBV12-3/TRBV12-4 | - | TGTGCCATCTGGGCACGTGGCGGCTACACCTTC | CAIWARGGYTF
TRBJ2-7 | - | TRBV29-1 | - | TGCAGCGTTGTCGGGACACCTGGGGGGTACGAGCAGTACTTC | CSVVGTPGGYEQYF
TRBJ2-2 | - | TRBV4-2 | many | TGTGCCAGCAGCCAGGGGGATTACACCGGGGAGCTGTTTTTT | CASSQGDYTGELFF
TRBJ2-1 | TRBD1 | TRBV28 | - | TGTGCCAGCAGTCCGAGGGGACAGAGCTACAATGAGCAGTTCTTC | CASSPRGQSYNEQFF
TRBJ2-7 | - | TRBV29-1 | - | TGCAGCGTCCCGTCTCGGCGGGGGCGCTTGGACGAGCAGTACTTC | CSVPSRRGRLDEQYF
TRBJ2-7 | - | TRBV20-1 | few | TGCAGTGCTAGAGATCTGAGCCGCTCCTACGAGCAGTACTTC | CSARDLSRSYEQYF
TRBJ2-1 | - | TRBV7-2 | - | TGTGCCAGCAGCCTACTCCTAGCCGATGAGCAGTTCTTC | CASSLLLADEQFF